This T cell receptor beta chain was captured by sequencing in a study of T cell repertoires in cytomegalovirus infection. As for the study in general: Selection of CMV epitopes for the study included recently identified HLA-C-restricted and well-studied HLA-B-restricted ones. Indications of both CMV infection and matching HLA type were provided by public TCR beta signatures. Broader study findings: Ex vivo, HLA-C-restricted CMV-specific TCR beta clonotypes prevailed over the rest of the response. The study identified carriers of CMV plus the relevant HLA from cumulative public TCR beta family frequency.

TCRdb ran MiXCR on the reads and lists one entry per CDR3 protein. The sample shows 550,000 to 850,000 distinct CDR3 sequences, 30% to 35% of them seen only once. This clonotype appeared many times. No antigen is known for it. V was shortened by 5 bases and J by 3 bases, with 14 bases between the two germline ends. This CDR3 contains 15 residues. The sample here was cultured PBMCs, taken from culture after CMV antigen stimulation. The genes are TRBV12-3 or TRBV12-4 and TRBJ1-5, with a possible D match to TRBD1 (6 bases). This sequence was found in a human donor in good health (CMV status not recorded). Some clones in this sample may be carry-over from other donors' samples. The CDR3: CASSEADRYNQPQHF. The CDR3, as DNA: TGTGCCAGCAGTGAAGCCGACAGGTACAATCAGCCCCAGCATTTT.